A single T cell receptor beta chain is shown here with its context. MiXCR was run by TCRdb on the RACE reads, yielding one entry per CDR3 protein. In the table there are about 110,000 distinct CDR3 sequences, more than 7% of which are singletons. These data belong to a study of human T cells and chemical hapten exposure. Germline V gene lookup returns CDR1 SGDLS and CDR2 YYNGEE. CDR3 length: 13 residues. Trimming removed 5 bases at V and 7 bases at J, with 15 bases between. Time point: patch test 2, 6 weeks after DPC sensitization. Stated treatment: therapeutic diphenylcyclopropenone sensitization with weekly scalp DPC.

The source is a woman in her forties with alopecia areata. Some clones in this sample may be carry-over from other donors' samples. The chain has TRBV9 and TRBJ1-1; D not certain. The source material was whole blood, sampled in connection with sensitization to the hapten diphenylcyclopropenone (DPC). This chain's CDR3 is CASSPLWLGEAFF. The CDR3 DNA sequence: TGTGCCAGCAGTCCCCTCTGGTTGGGTGAAGCTTTCTTT.